This T cell receptor beta chain was observed in a study of blood T cell repertoires in COVID-19 (dated by TCRdb to the early 2020s). The study in broad terms: Samples from collaborators originated in the United States, Italy and Spain and spanned both the acute and convalescent phases of COVID-19. The repertoires were made available in a free public database intended to serve as a resource for research on the immune response to SARS-CoV-2. Sample metadata almost always included a de-identified subject ID, COVID-19 status, age in years and sex. Where HLA class I and class II types were available, the types were taken from metadata supplied by the sample provider, not from assay-based typing. The prospective study material was composed of cDNA or gDNA derived from T cells, B-cell-depleted T cells, or PBMCs. Subjects who had been exposed to COVID-19, were actively infected with it, or had recovered from it provided the deeply sampled blood TCRbeta repertoires that made up the dataset. Samples were obtained from the ongoing ImmuneRACE study (first 160 participants) and from some 1,200 subjects provided by 6 global collaborators. What the study reported, not specific to this receptor: How much clinical and demographic metadata was included differed by source and by participant, and the metadata was provided uncurated.

Counted from cysteine to phenylalanine, this CDR3 has 15 amino acids. Of the read, only the CDR3 DNA is kept; its 45 bases are in frame from base 1. V is pared back by 1 base and J by 8 bases, with 14 bases lying between the germline termini. The germline V gene yields MGHDK for CDR1 and SYGVNS for CDR2. Enrolling through a virtual design, the prospective study's participants ranged in age from roughly 18 to 100 years and lived across some 22 United States geographic areas. To assign participants to cohorts, the prospective study relied on clinical history that participants themselves reported in a screening survey and a study questionnaire. Recovered participants in ImmuneRACE Cohort 3 were defined by two consecutive negative NP/OP PCR tests, clearance by a healthcare professional, or resolution of symptoms. In the prospective study, whole blood, serum and a nasopharyngeal or oropharyngeal swab were collected from each participant by mobile phlebotomists. Additional blood draws and questionnaires over an approximately two-month period could optionally be provided by prospective study participants. Prospective study blood samples were shipped either frozen or at room temperature before DNA extraction.

Turning to this clone: It has no known antigen specificity. No base quality information exists; no much larger clone differs at one position.

TCRbeta CDR3 regions were amplified from genomic DNA using the immunoSEQ Assay, a bias-controlled multiplex PCR. The study's processing was this. Within the assay, amplification of reference gene primers was used to estimate how many nucleated cells each sample contained. To quantify the absolute abundance of each unique TCRbeta CDR3 rearrangement, sequence reads were collapsed and filtered. For each sample, productive Simpson clonality was calculated by taking the square root of Simpson's diversity index across productive rearrangements. The table comes from immuneACCESS by way of TCRdb, which keeps in-frame sequences with V and J called. Part of the clones is missing from these tables; in studies checked, under half for an unresolved V gene and the rest for unknown reasons. The DNA was the basis for D and trimming; V, J and clone size are from that table. Present in this sample are around 150,000 clones, 75% to 80% of which were seen just once. Clones ranked in the top ten supply roughly 2.9% of the sample.

This receptor was identified in a woman aged 50 to 60 who had recovered from COVID-19. This receptor chain uses TRBV25-1 and TRBJ1-4; matching of 6 bases hints at TRBD1 as the D gene. Sequencing was performed on PBMCs or T cells enriched from blood (not recorded which). The sequenced DNA is TGTGCCAGCAGTGAATTTTTAACAGGGACCGAAAAACTGTTTTTT. It translates to CASSEFLTGTEKLFF.